These 18 T cell receptor beta chains were sequenced from one sample in a study of tumor-infiltrating lymphocytes in oesophageal squamous cell carcinoma. TCRdb independently ran MiXCR on the PCR reads; one entry per CDR3 protein. The data show approximately 20,000 distinct CDR3 sequences, with approximately 40% seen just once and 13% held by the top ten. Material for sequencing was normal esophageal tissue next to the tumor. Receptors originate from a male donor with esophageal squamous cell carcinoma.

This clonotype turned up a few times. The CDR3 nucleotides read TGTGCCAGCAGCTCCGGGACAGCAACTAATGAAAAACTGTTTTTT. Translated, it gives CASSSGTATNEKLFF. V and J are TRBV7-6 and TRBJ1-4; 7 nucleotides line up with TRBD1. Germline CDR1 and CDR2: SGHVS and FNYEAQ. The CDR3 has 15 residues. Unmatched junction bases numbered 2, after V lost 4 bases and J lost 0 bases.

This clonotype was observed a handful of times. The chain links TRBV7-6 to TRBJ2-3, with 10 bases that match TRBD1. Germline CDR1 SGHVS, CDR2 FNYEAQ. The CDR3 totals 19 residues. Trimming cost V 5 bases and J 0 bases; bases outside gene matches: 14. Written as DNA, the CDR3 is TGTGCCAGCAGCCCAGGGACAGGGGTGGCCGGGGGGAGCACAGATACGCAGTATTTT. It encodes CASSPGTGVAGGSTDTQYF.

The V and J genes are TRBV7-9 and TRBJ2-5; D perhaps matches TRBD1 (6 bases). The end of the DNA fits TRBJ1-2 better, so the J call may be wrong. The CDR3 loop spans 14 amino acids. Per germline, CDR1 SEHNR and CDR2 FQNEAQ (reference sequence). The CDR3 sequence is CASSSQGSDYGYTF. For the CDR3, the DNA is TGTGCCAGCAGCTCCCAGGGGAGCGACTATGGCTACACCTTC.

The genes are TRBV7-6 and TRBJ2-6, with TRBD2 as a possible D gene (6 bases). Trimming removed 5 bases at V and 2 bases at J, with 10 bases between. This CDR3 has 15 residues. Germline CDR1 is SGHVS and CDR2 is FNYEAQ. CDR3 DNA: TGTGCCAGCAGCCCCTGGGGGGCTGGGGCCAACGTCCTGACTTTC. Protein product: CASSPWGAGANVLTF.

The chain uses TRBV6-1 and TRBJ2-5; 8 bases match TRBD2. V shed 2 bases and J 2 bases; nucleotides not matched to a gene: 4. The CDR3 is 15 amino acids. In germline, CDR1 is MNHNS, CDR2 SASEGT. The CDR3 DNA reads as TGTGCCAGCAGTGAATTGCGACTAGCGCAAGAGACCCAGTACTTC. Protein product: CASSELRLAQETQYF.

As to this clonotype: This clone may be a read error of a much larger clone one base away. The J gene is TRBJ2-1, the V gene TRBV18; a weak D match, TRBD1 (6 bases). The CDR3 length is 13 residues. Germline-derived CDR1 and CDR2 are KGHSH and LQKENI. As DNA, the CDR3 is TGTGCCAGCTCACCGACAGGAGAGGGCCTTGTGTACTTC. Its protein is CASSPTGEGLVYF.

On this clonotype itself: As the CDR3 is not closed by the conserved phenylalanine or tryptophan, this likely results from a read error. The DNA is omitted, as the CDR3 cannot be located on it reliably, and the CDR3 follows TCRdb's listing. V is TRBV7-1 and J is TRBJ2-3; no DNA check was done on the table's D call, TRBD1. TRBV7-1 is an open reading frame whose function is uncertain. Inclusive of both ends, the CDR3 amounts to 18 amino acids. CDR3 in amino acids: CASSSPRDRGGMATPSVR.

This chain uses TRBV25-1 with TRBJ2-2; D ambiguous. The V gene's germline CDR1 is MGHDK and CDR2 SYGVNS. The CDR3 totals 11 residues. V lost 3 bases to trimming and J lost 4 bases, with 0 bases between them. The CDR3 loop reads CASSDTGELFF. The CDR3, as DNA: TGTGCCAGCAGTGACACCGGGGAGCTGTTTTTT.

Concerning this clonotype: As the CDR3 is not closed by the conserved phenylalanine or tryptophan, this likely results from a read error. No DNA is shown, since the ends of the CDR3 on it are uncertain; the CDR3 is the one TCRdb lists. The chain is built from TRBV7-2 and TRBJ2-3; TRBD1 is the table's D call and was not checked against the DNA. Ends included, the CDR3 has 16 residues. The germline V gene encodes CDR1 SGHTA and CDR2 FQGNSA. The CDR3 loop reads CASSPLSVVYGYTFGP.

In the case of this clonotype: A much larger clonotype is one base distant, so this may be a read error. The chain employs TRBV28 and TRBJ2-7, with 7 bases matching TRBD2. This CDR3 is 14 amino acids long. Germline trimming cut 4 bases from V and 7 bases from J; bases unmatched to any gene: 10. Germline V gene lookup returns CDR1 MDHEN and CDR2 SYDVKM. This CDR3 reads CASSSGTNYNEQYF. The CDR3 nucleotides are TGTGCCAGCAGTTCCGGGACTAACTACAATGAGCAGTACTTC.

Details on this clonotype: A junction boundary mismatches the germline segment, possibly from a read error. V gene TRBV4-2 combines with J gene TRBJ2-5; 7 nucleotides match TRBD2. CDR1 and CDR2 (germline): LGHNA, YNFKEQ. CDR3 length equals 14 residues. The CDR3 DNA reads TGTGTCAGCAGCCTCCTGGTTAGCCGGGGGGAGCAGTACTTC. Translating it yields CVSSLLVSRGEQYF.

This clonotype was observed many times. The chain joins TRBV27 to TRBJ2-1; 8 bases are shared with TRBD2. CDR3 length: 15 amino acids. V trimming: 6 bases; J trimming: 4 bases; junction bases outside the gene matches: 8. CDR1 MNHEY and CDR2 SMNVEV come from the germline V gene (reference sequence). CDR3 DNA sequence: TGTGCCAGCAGGTCTGGGGCGGGAGGTTACAATGAGCAGTTCTTC. Translation: CASRSGAGGYNEQFF.

The sample holds many counts of this clonotype. The chain carries TRBV20-1 and TRBJ2-7; 7 bases line up with TRBD1. The DNA end favors TRBJ2-1, so the J call may be wrong. The CDR3 has 14 amino acids. CDR1 is DFQATT and CDR2 is SNEGSKA in the germline V gene (reference sequence). The CDR3 coding sequence is TGCAGTGCCTCCTCGACAGGGTGGGACGATGAGCAGTTCTTC. This encodes CSASSTGWDDEQFF.

The sample holds a few counts of this clonotype. The J gene is TRBJ2-3, the V gene TRBV7-3, with a possible D match to TRBD2 (7 bases). The CDR3 extends over 15 amino acids. The V and J ends lost 1 base and 2 bases respectively, with 10 bases between them. Germline V lookup: CDR1 SGHTA, CDR2 FQGTGA. In nucleotides, the CDR3 is TGTGCCAGCAGCTTAAGGGGGGGCCCCACAGATACGCAGTATTTT. The encoded protein is CASSLRGGPTDTQYF.

For this clonotype: The CDR3 end shows no conserved phenylalanine or tryptophan, and so a read error is likely. The DNA is omitted, as the CDR3 cannot be located on it reliably, and the CDR3 follows TCRdb's listing. The genes are TRBV7-2 and TRBJ2-7. CDR1 is SGHTA, CDR2 FQGNSA, per germline. The CDR3 adds up to 13 amino acids, both ends counted. CDR3 region: CASRSGYGYTFGS.

The genes are TRBV12-3 or TRBV12-4 and TRBJ1-3; D possibly corresponds to TRBD1 (6 bases). The CDR3 runs 15 residues. Trimming took off 6 bases at V and 0 bases at J, with 12 bases between the two ends. CDR3 in amino acids: CASRVSRGSGNTIYF. CDR3 coding DNA: TGTGCCAGCAGGGTCAGCAGGGGCTCTGGAAACACCATATATTTT.

At least ten counts were recorded for this clonotype. This sequence joins TRBV5-5 and TRBJ2-5; a possible D gene is TRBD1 (6 bases). CDR1 is SGHKS and CDR2 is YYEKEE in the germline V gene (reference sequence). With 4 bases removed from V and 5 bases from J, the gap between germline ends came to 12 bases. CDR3 size: 13 residues. Here the CDR3 reads CASSPDSAETQYF. CDR3 nucleotide sequence: TGTGCCAGCAGCCCGGACAGTGCGGAGACCCAGTACTTC.

V usage is TRBV7-6 and J usage is TRBJ2-1; 7 positions match TRBD2. The J call may be in error: the DNA end matches TRBJ2-7 better. In germline, CDR1 is SGHVS, CDR2 FNYEAQ. CDR3 length: 15 amino acids. The CDR3 sequence: CASSLVLATYNEQYF. The CDR3 DNA reads as TGTGCCAGCAGCTTAGTACTAGCGACCTACAATGAGCAGTACTTC.